This TCR beta chain was sequenced in a study of radiotherapy plus CTLA-4 blockade in lung cancer. Study summary: Objective response rate was over 15%; disease control rate, 31%.

V was cut by 1 base and J by 0 bases, with 10 bases left in between. This CDR3 region has 15 residues. Germline V lookup: CDR1 SGHVS, CDR2 FQNEAQ. Whole-study results and caveats: There was expansion of tumor-derived TCR clones in blood after radiotherapy plus ipilimumab. Increased serum interferon-beta after radiation also reportedly predicted response strongly.

In the case of this clone: What it recognizes is unknown.

The method was immunoSEQ multiplex PCR; TCRdb's version includes in-frame clones alone and lacks a portion of them. The sample records 85,000 to 100,000 clones, 70% to 90% being singletons. The chain links TRBV7-8 to TRBJ2-7, with D perhaps matching TRBD2 (6 bases). Sequencing used peripheral blood, obtained from a patient treated with radiotherapy plus ipilimumab. The source of this sequence is a human donor with non-small cell lung cancer that progressed on radiotherapy plus ipilimumab. This CDR3 is CASSLERGSSYEQYF. The CDR3 bases are TGTGCCAGCAGCTTAGAACGGGGGAGCTCCTACGAGCAGTACTTC.